This T cell receptor beta chain was recorded in a study of blood T cell repertoires in COVID-19. The table came from immunoSEQ multiplex PCR; TCRdb's copy has only in-frame clones and leaves some out. This table has roughly 100,000 clones, 70% to 90% appearing once. The V end was cut by 7 bases, the J end by 3 bases, with 14 bases between. The CDR3 length is 15 residues. Per germline, CDR1 KGHDR and CDR2 SFDVKD. The specimen sequenced was peripheral blood. This clonotype originated in a man between 45 and 60 years old in a cohort sampled during active COVID-19. The chain combines TRBV24-1 with TRBJ2-2; D ambiguous. The CDR3 is CATRATLIYTGELFF. The CDR3 DNA follows: TGTGCCACCAGAGCAACGCTAATATACACCGGGGAGCTGTTTTTT.